The clone carrying this TCR beta chain has only a few counts. Treg sorting used a CD4+CD25+CD127-/low gate. Between the trimmed V and J ends, which lost 1 base and 5 bases, there was a span of 11 bases. This CDR3 has 14 residues. CDR1 and CDR2 (germline): SGHRS, YFSETQ. TCRdb itself ran the 5' RACE reads through MiXCR, one entry per CDR3 protein. The sample lists roughly 57,000 distinct CDR3 sequences; around 20% were seen once. J is TRBJ2-3 and V is TRBV5-1; weak D call: TRBD1 (5 bases). The source of this sequence is a female donor with breast cancer. The sample was tumor-infiltrating Tregs sorted from the breast tumor. The CDR3 protein is CASSLQGSGDTQYF. CDR3 DNA sequence: TGCGCCAGCAGCTTGCAGGGTTCGGGAGATACGCAGTATTTT.